A selection of T cell receptor beta chains follows, all from one sample in a study of T-cell memory formation after mild COVID-19. TCRdb fed the 5' RACE reads into MiXCR, producing one record per CDR3 protein. Of roughly 180,000 distinct CDR3 sequences detected, less than 20% appear once; the ten largest clones hold roughly 3.8%. Sequencing input: PBMCs or a T cell subset sorted from them (not recorded which). These receptors originate from a young man who had mild COVID-19 (a few samples of this study predate the infection). Cell type and time point are not known. Each CDR3 is given without its conserved first and last residue. A D gene is named only where the DNA matches it firmly.

V gene	J gene	D gene	CDR3 protein
TRBV6-6	TRBJ1-2	.	ASTQDTNTYGYT
TRBV9	TRBJ2-3	.	ASSVAFLDTQY
TRBV18	TRBJ2-5	TRBD1	ASSPDRVGFETQY
TRBV20-1	TRBJ2-2	.	SARMFGGVGGELF
TRBV6-5	TRBJ2-3	.	ASSYAVWEDTQY
TRBV7-2	TRBJ1-5	TRBD1	ASSLVGGGEDSNQPQH
TRBV5-1	TRBJ2-1	.	ASSLGLGTSPYNEQF
TRBV7-9	TRBJ2-1	.	ASSLVTGYYNEQF
TRBV18	TRBJ2-5	TRBD1	ASSATWDRQETQY
TRBV18	TRBJ1-1	.	ASSPSTGLLGSF
TRBV20-1	TRBJ2-2	.	SARGGNTGELF
TRBV5-1	TRBJ2-2	TRBD1	ASTDTGAGELF
TRBV12-3/TRBV12-4	TRBJ2-1	.	ASSWFNEQF
TRBV29-1	TRBJ1-1	.	SVRKEGTEAF
TRBV18	TRBJ1-4	.	ASSPQGTNEKLF
TRBV6-2/TRBV6-3	TRBJ1-6	TRBD1	ASSKAGQGVSPLH
TRBV4-3	TRBJ1-2	.	ASSQEQLANYGYT
TRBV5-1	TRBJ1-1	TRBD1	ASSLLSMSPQGARNTEAF
TRBV4-1	TRBJ1-1	.	ASSQGGVKPF
TRBV3-1	TRBJ2-3	.	ASSHLYGSRTDTQY
TRBV18	TRBJ2-7	.	ASSPLRDRQGEQY
TRBV4-3	TRBJ2-5	TRBD2	ASSQDTISGIETQY
TRBV3-1	TRBJ2-7	TRBD2	ASSYQVQRGTEQY
TRBV7-9	TRBJ2-5	TRBD1	ASSSRGPETQY
TRBV4-2	TRBJ1-1	.	ASSHTGTQSNEAF
TRBV20-1	TRBJ2-1	.	SARDRFRVGQYNEQF
TRBV11-3	TRBJ2-2	TRBD2	ASSYSGTPMAGELF
TRBV20-1	TRBJ2-1	.	SASFRDRRL
TRBV7-2	TRBJ1-5	.	ASSLRPPPYSNQPQH
TRBV24-1	TRBJ1-5	.	ATSESGRSNQPQH
TRBV29-1	TRBJ1-1	.	SVSGRLGNTEAF
TRBV7-3	TRBJ2-5	.	ASSLRREETQY
TRBV7-9	TRBJ2-6	.	ASSFFRESGANVLT
TRBV4-2	TRBJ1-1	.	ASSQAGGIAF
TRBV6-2/TRBV6-3	TRBJ1-5	.	ASSGGEPQH
TRBV4-1	TRBJ1-5	.	ASSQGSQHNQPQH
TRBV6-5	TRBJ1-1	.	ASSYGQTSVNTEAF